This T cell receptor (beta chain) derives from a study of memory CD4+ T cells and cytomegalovirus serostatus. The V gene's germline CDR1 is LNHDA and CDR2 SQIVND (reference sequence). The CDR3 covers 13 residues. The germline V and J ends were trimmed by 9 bases and 0 bases, with 11 bases remaining between them. Original data processing: After removing out-of-frame reads, 2 million to 2.5 million distinct TCRbeta sequences remained. Using immunoSEQ multiplex PCR, the repertoire was profiled, and TCRdb retains in-frame clones only, with some absent. The V and J calls and clone size are taken from that table; D and trimming were inferred from the DNA. The table shows 55,000 to 75,000 clones, with 75% to 85% occurring only once. The sort gate was single viable CD3+CD4+CD8-CD45RO+ cells for memory CD4+ T cells.

V usage is TRBV19 and J usage is TRBJ1-2, with unresolved D. The sequencing input was memory CD4+ T cells from blood. The clonotype originates from an adult in good health and CMV-seronegative. CDR3 residues: CASRGRTNYGYTF. CDR3 coding DNA: TGTGCCAGCAGAGGACGGACTAACTATGGCTACACCTTC.